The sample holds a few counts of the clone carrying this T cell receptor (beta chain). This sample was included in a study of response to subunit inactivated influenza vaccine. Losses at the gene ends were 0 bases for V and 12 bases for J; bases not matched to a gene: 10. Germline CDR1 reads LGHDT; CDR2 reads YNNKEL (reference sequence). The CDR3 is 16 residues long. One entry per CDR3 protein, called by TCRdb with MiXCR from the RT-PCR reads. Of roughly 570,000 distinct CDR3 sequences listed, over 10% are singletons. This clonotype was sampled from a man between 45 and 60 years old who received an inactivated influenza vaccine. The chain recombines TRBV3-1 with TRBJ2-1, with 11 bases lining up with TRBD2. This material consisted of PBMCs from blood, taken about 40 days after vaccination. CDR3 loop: CASSQDLVSGRAGQFF. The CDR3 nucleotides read TGTGCCAGCAGCCAAGACTTGGTTAGCGGGAGGGCCGGGCAGTTCTTC.